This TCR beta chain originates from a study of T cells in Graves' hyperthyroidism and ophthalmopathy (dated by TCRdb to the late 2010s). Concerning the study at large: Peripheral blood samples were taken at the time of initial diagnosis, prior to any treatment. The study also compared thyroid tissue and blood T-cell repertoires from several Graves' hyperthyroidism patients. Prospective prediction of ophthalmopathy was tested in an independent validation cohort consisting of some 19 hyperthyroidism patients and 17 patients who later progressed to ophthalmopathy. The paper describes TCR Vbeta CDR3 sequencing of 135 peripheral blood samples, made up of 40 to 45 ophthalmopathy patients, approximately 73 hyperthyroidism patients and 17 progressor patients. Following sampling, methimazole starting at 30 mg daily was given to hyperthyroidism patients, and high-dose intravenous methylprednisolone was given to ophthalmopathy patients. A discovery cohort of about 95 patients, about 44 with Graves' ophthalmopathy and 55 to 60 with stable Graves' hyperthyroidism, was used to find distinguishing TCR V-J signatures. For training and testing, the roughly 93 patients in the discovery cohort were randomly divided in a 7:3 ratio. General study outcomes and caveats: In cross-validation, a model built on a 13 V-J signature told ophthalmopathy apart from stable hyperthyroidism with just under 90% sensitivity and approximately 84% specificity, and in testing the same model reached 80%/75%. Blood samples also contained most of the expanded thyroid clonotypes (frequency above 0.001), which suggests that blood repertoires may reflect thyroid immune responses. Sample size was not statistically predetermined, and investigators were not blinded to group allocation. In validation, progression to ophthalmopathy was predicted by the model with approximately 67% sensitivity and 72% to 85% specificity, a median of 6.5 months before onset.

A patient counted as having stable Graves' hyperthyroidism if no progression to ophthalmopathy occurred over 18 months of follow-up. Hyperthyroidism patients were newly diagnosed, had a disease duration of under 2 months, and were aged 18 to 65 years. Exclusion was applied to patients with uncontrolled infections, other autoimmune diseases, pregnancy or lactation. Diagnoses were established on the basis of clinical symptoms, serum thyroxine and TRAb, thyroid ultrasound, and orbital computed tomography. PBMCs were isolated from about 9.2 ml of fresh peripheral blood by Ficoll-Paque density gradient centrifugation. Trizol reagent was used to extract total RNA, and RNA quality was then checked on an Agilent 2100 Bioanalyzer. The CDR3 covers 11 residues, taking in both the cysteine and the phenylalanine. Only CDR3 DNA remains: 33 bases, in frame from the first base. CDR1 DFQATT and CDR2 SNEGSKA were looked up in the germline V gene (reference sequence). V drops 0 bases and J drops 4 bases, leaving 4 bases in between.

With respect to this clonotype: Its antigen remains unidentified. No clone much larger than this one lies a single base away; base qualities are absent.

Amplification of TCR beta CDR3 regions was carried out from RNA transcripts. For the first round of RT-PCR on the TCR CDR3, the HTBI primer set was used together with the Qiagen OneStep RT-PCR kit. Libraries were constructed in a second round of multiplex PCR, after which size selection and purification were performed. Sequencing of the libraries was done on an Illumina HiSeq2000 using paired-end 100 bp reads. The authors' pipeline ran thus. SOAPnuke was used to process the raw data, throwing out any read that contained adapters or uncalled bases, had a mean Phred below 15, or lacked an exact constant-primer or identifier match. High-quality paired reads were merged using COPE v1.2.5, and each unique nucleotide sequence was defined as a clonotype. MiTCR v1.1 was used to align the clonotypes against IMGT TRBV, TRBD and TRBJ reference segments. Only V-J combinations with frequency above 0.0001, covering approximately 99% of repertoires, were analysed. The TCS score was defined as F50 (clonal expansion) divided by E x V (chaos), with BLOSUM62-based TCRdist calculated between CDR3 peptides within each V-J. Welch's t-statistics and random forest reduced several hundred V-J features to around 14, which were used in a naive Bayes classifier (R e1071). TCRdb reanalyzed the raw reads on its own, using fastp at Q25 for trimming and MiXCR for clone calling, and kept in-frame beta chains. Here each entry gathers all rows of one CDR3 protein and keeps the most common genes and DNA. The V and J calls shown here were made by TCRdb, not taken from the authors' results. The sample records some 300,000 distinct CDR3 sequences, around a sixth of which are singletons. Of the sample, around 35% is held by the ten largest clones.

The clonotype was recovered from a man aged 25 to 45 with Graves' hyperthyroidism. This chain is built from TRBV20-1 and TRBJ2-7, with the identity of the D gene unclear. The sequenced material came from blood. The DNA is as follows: TGCAGTGCTAGAGATCTTTACGAGCAGTACTTC. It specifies CSARDLYEQYF.